This T cell receptor (beta chain) was sequenced for a study of T-cell memory formation after mild COVID-19. Study-level results: Contracting clones from day 15 to 85 showed balanced CD4/CD8; later expanders favored CD4+. Among clones peaking at day 37 in the second wave, SARS-CoV-2 specificity remained unconfirmed.

Germline V CDR1 and CDR2: MNHEY, SVGEGT. CDR3 length: 16 residues. After removal of 1 base from V and 1 base from J, the junction contained 3 bases not matched to a gene. This clonotype came up a few times. Its specificity is unknown. In TCRdb, the 5' RACE reads were re-called with MiXCR into one record per CDR3 protein. The table includes about 150,000 distinct CDR3 sequences, about 14% detected once. The rearrangement uses TRBV6-2 or TRBV6-3 and TRBJ2-2; TRBD2 agrees at 7 bases. The sample taken for sequencing was PBMCs or a T cell subset sorted from them (not recorded which). This clonotype was sampled from an adult woman who had mild COVID-19 (a few samples of this study predate the infection). Cell type and time point are not known. CDR3 loop: CASSYFSSGNTGELFF. The CDR3 coding sequence is TGTGCCAGCAGTTACTTCTCTAGCGGGAACACCGGGGAGCTGTTTTTT.